What follows are 31 T cell receptor beta chains derived from one specimen sequenced in a study of vaccination and CD4 T cells after COVID-19. The Oncomine TCR Beta short-read assay was what sequenced the DNA obtained from cultured CD4+ T cells. TCRdb reprocessed the PCR reads with MiXCR, giving one entry per CDR3 protein. The data show 16,000 or so distinct CDR3 sequences, with 45% to 55% seen just once and 3.7% held by the top ten. Their specific antigens are unknown. As to treatment: roughly 10-day PBMC culture with coronavirus spike peptide pools or control peptides (ViraFEST assay). The specimen was CD4+ T cells from blood, cultured in vitro, collected before SARS-CoV-2 vaccination. Receptors originate from a human donor who had recovered from COVID-19.

CDR3 DNA: TGTGCCACCAAGGGGGCCGTCCACGAGCAGTACTTC. Encoded protein: CATKGAVHEQYF. The V call is TRBV10-3, the J call TRBJ2-7; 7 bases agree with TRBD1. Per the germline V gene, CDR1 is ENHRY and CDR2 is SYGVKD. The V gene end was trimmed by 10 bases and the J gene end by 5 bases; junction bases not matched to a gene: 8. This CDR3 has 12 residues.

The CDR3 is CASSLIQGAQSPLHF. CDR3 coding DNA: TGTGCCAGCAGTTTAATCCAGGGGGCGCAATCACCCCTCCACTTT. V is TRBV28 and J is TRBJ1-6; 8 bases are a match to TRBD1. Germline V CDR1 and CDR2: MDHEN, SYDVKM. V shed 2 bases and J 10 bases; nucleotides not matched to a gene: 7. This CDR3 region has 15 residues.

This clonotype turned up a few times. In DNA, the CDR3 is TGTGCCAGCAGTTACCAGGAGCTAGCTTTAGGTACGCAGTATTTT. Translation gives CASSYQELALGTQYF. The chain joins TRBV6-5 to TRBJ2-3, with D perhaps TRBD2 (5 bases). Germline-derived CDR1 and CDR2 are MNHEY and SVGAGI. CDR3 length: 15 amino acids. V lost 2 bases and J 8 bases, leaving 17 bases between the germline ends.

This clonotype was picked up a small number of times. The chain carries TRBV7-3 and TRBJ1-2, with TRBD1 matching 8 bases. The CDR3 length is 13 residues. Germline V gives CDR1 SGHTA, CDR2 FQGTGA. Trimming removed 5 bases from V and 4 bases from J; junction bases left unmatched: 3. CDR3 DNA sequence: TGTGCCAGCAGCCCGGGACAGGCCTATGGCTACACCTTC. Translating it yields CASSPGQAYGYTF.

V is TRBV6-5 and J is TRBJ1-1, with D perhaps matching TRBD1 (5 bases). The V gene's germline CDR1 is MNHEY and CDR2 SVGAGI. The CDR3 spans 13 residues. Trimming cost V 4 bases and J 0 bases, with 6 bases left between them. CDR3 in amino acids: CASSSGVNTEAFF. CDR3 in DNA: TGTGCCAGCAGTTCGGGGGTGAACACTGAAGCTTTCTTT.

This chain uses TRBV20-1 with TRBJ1-3; TRBD1 matches 8 bases. This CDR3 comprises 16 residues. Germline values: CDR1 DFQATT, CDR2 SNEGSKA (reference sequence). The J segment lost 2 bases and the V segment lost 0 bases, leaving 6 bases of the junction unmatched. The CDR3 spells CSARDRGQGAGNTIYF. CDR3 nucleotide sequence: TGCAGTGCTAGAGATCGAGGACAGGGAGCTGGAAACACCATATATTTT.

The sample holds one count of this clonotype. The chain combines TRBV2 with TRBJ2-7, with TRBD2 as a possible D gene (5 bases). CDR1 and CDR2 (germline): SNHLY, FYNNEI. The germline V and J ends were trimmed by 8 bases and 4 bases, with 15 bases remaining between them. There are 13 residues in the CDR3. CDR3 DNA: TGTGCCAGCGCGCCTAGCCTCTATTACGAGCAGTACTTC. Its protein product is CASAPSLYYEQYF.

This clonotype was seen a handful of times. V and J are TRBV6-1 and TRBJ1-2; TRBD1 matches 8 bases. Per the germline V gene, CDR1 is MNHNS and CDR2 is SASEGT. V lost 5 bases to trimming and J lost 4 bases; unmatched junction nucleotides: 9. The CDR3 sequence is 15 residues long. The CDR3 nucleotides are TGTGCCAGCAGTCGGTACTCAGGGGGCGGCTATGGCTACACCTTC. This encodes CASSRYSGGGYGYTF.

This CDR3 reads CASSYLDRTLSNQPQHF. The CDR3 coding sequence is TGTGCCAGCAGTTACCTTGACAGAACCTTGAGCAATCAGCCCCAGCATTTT. This sequence joins TRBV6-2 or TRBV6-3 and TRBJ1-5; TRBD1 is a possible D gene (5 bases). This CDR3 is 17 amino acids long. Per germline, CDR1 MNHEY and CDR2 SVGEGT. V lost 2 bases and J 1 base, leaving 15 bases between the germline ends.

CDR3 in amino acids: CASSPSQGTGAHWRAYTF. CDR3 in DNA: TGTGCCAGCAGCCCCTCACAGGGGACAGGGGCGCATTGGAGAGCCTACACCTTC. The genes are TRBV11-3 and TRBJ1-2; TRBD1 agrees at 10 bases. The length of the CDR3 is 18 residues. Germline CDR1 reads SGHNT; CDR2 reads YENEEA. V shed 5 bases and J 10 bases; nucleotides not matched to a gene: 22.

This chain joins TRBV7-9 and TRBJ1-1, with TRBD1 as a possible D gene (6 bases). CDR3 size: 13 residues. V shed 1 base and J shed 7 bases, with 10 bases lying between them. The germline V gene encodes CDR1 SEHNR and CDR2 FQNEAQ (reference sequence). The CDR3 here is CASSLGQALEAFF. CDR3 coding DNA: TGTGCCAGCAGCTTAGGACAGGCCCTTGAAGCTTTCTTT.

This chain uses TRBV29-1 with TRBJ2-3; D unclear. Germline assignment: CDR1 SQVTM and CDR2 ANQGSEA. The CDR3 is 15 residues long. Trimming removed 4 bases at V and 2 bases at J, with 16 bases between. The CDR3 here is CSVGRIRQNTDTQYF. For the CDR3, the DNA is TGCAGCGTTGGAAGGATTAGGCAGAACACAGATACGCAGTATTTT.

The rearrangement links TRBV20-1 to TRBJ1-2; 10 bases line up with TRBD1. This CDR3 region has 14 residues. CDR1 and CDR2 (germline): DFQATT, SNEGSKA (reference sequence). V dropped 8 bases and J dropped 4; count of bases not matched to a gene: 10. CDR3 sequence: CSPGTGDETYGYTF. As DNA, the CDR3 is TGCAGTCCCGGGACAGGGGATGAGACCTATGGCTACACCTTC.

The rearrangement uses TRBV6-5 and TRBJ2-2, with D perhaps matching TRBD1 (6 bases). Germline lookup yields CDR1 MNHEY and CDR2 SVGAGI. V lost 4 bases, J lost 6 bases, and 12 bases lay in between. The CDR3 has 14 amino acids. Here the CDR3 reads CASSFYRESGELFF. Written as DNA, the CDR3 is TGTGCCAGCAGTTTTTACAGGGAGTCCGGGGAGCTGTTTTTT.

This chain uses TRBV24-1 with TRBJ2-5; D unclear. Germline assignment: CDR1 KGHDR and CDR2 SFDVKD. With 6 bases removed from V and 8 bases from J, the gap between germline ends came to 9 bases. This CDR3 is built from 11 residues. The CDR3 spells CATSPTPTQYF. The DNA for the CDR3 is TGTGCCACCAGTCCCACCCCCACCCAGTACTTC.

The chain recombines TRBV2 with TRBJ1-2; no clear D. Trimming took off 4 bases at V and 8 bases at J, with 14 bases between the two ends. This CDR3 comprises 13 residues. Per the germline V gene, CDR1 is SNHLY and CDR2 is FYNNEI. DNA of the CDR3: TGTGCCAGCAGTGTTAAGGTCTGGGAGGGCTACACCTTC. Encoded protein: CASSVKVWEGYTF.

This clonotype was seen a handful of times. This sequence joins TRBV28 and TRBJ1-2; D ambiguous. V shed 4 bases and J shed 6 bases, with 15 bases lying between them. The CDR3 contains 14 residues. Germline loops: CDR1 MDHEN, CDR2 SYDVKM. The DNA of the CDR3 is TGTGCCAGCAGTTGGACCGAGCTGGGGAATGGCTACACCTTC. Its protein product is CASSWTELGNGYTF.

This chain uses TRBV20-1 with TRBJ2-2, with D perhaps matching TRBD2 (6 bases). V dropped 1 base and J dropped 5 bases, with 11 bases sitting between them. In germline, CDR1 is DFQATT, CDR2 SNEGSKA (reference sequence). The CDR3 is 14 amino acids. The CDR3: CSARVTEGTGELFF. The DNA for the CDR3 is TGCAGTGCTAGAGTCACGGAGGGGACCGGGGAGCTGTTTTTT.

This clonotype was seen more than once but under ten times. V and J are TRBV10-3 and TRBJ1-2; D unclear. Trimming stripped 8 bases from V and 6 bases from J, with 13 bases between. There are 12 residues in the CDR3. Germline-derived CDR1 and CDR2 are ENHRY and SYGVKD. The CDR3 region has the DNA TGTGCCATCCGGGAGGTTAGGCATGGCTACACCTTC. It is translated as CAIREVRHGYTF.

This clonotype appeared a few times. V and J are TRBV20-1 and TRBJ1-5; D possibly corresponds to TRBD1 (5 bases). Per germline, CDR1 DFQATT and CDR2 SNEGSKA (reference sequence). V lost 7 bases and J lost 6, with 19 bases in between. This CDR3 comprises 14 residues. In DNA, the CDR3 is TGCAGTGGTGGCGGGGGAGCTCCAGGTCAGCCCCAGCATTTT. Its translation is CSGGGGAPGQPQHF.

The chain has TRBV20-1 and TRBJ1-6, with 12 bases aligning to TRBD1. V trimming: 0 bases; J trimming: 8 bases; junction bases outside the gene matches: 5. Germline V CDR1 and CDR2: DFQATT, SNEGSKA (reference sequence). The CDR3 covers 16 residues. DNA for the CDR3: TGCAGTGCTAGAGATCCAGGGACAGGGGGCTATTCACCCCTCCACTTT. It translates to CSARDPGTGGYSPLHF.

This chain uses TRBV2 with TRBJ1-1, with 7 bases matching TRBD1. The V and J ends lost 5 bases and 7 bases, in that order; junction bases with no gene match: 7. This CDR3 comprises 13 residues. Germline loops: CDR1 SNHLY, CDR2 FYNNEI. CDR3 nucleotide sequence: TGTGCCAGCAGTACAGGGGTAGGGGTTGAAGCTTTCTTT. It yields the protein CASSTGVGVEAFF.

This clonotype was picked up a small number of times. The rearrangement uses TRBV28 and TRBJ1-1, with D tentatively TRBD1 (5 bases). The CDR3 runs to 12 residues. CDR1 and CDR2 from the germline V gene are MDHEN and SYDVKM. Trimming took 7 bases from V and 8 from J, leaving 14 bases between them. As DNA, the CDR3 is TGTGCCAGCATCTGGGGCCGGGGAGAAGCTTTCTTT. It is translated as CASIWGRGEAFF. Full variable domain (missing parts from reference TRBV28 and TRBJ1-1): DVKVTQSSRYLVKRTGEKVFLECVQDMDHENMFWYRQDPGLGLRLIYFSYDVKMKEKGDIPEGYSVSREKKERFSLILESASTNQTSMYLCASIWGRGEAFFGQGTRLTVV.

V is TRBV20-1 and J is TRBJ2-7, with D perhaps matching TRBD1 (5 bases). V lost 2 bases to trimming and J lost 3 bases, with 11 bases between them. The CDR3 totals 13 residues. Germline V gives CDR1 DFQATT, CDR2 SNEGSKA (reference sequence). The CDR3 sequence is CSARSQQVYEQYF. CDR3 nucleotide sequence: TGCAGTGCTAGATCCCAACAGGTCTACGAGCAGTACTTC.

The gene calls are TRBV7-2 and TRBJ2-1; tentatively, D is TRBD1 or TRBD2 (5 bases each). V dropped 7 bases and J dropped 1 base, with 14 bases sitting between them. The length of the CDR3 is 15 residues. The germline V gene has CDR1 SGHTA and CDR2 FQGNSA. The CDR3 nucleotides are TGTGCCAGCACCTACGGGGCCGAGTCCTACAATGAGCAGTTCTTC. Translated: CASTYGAESYNEQFF.

The V and J genes are TRBV6-1 and TRBJ2-7; 9 bases are shared with TRBD1. V dropped 3 bases and J dropped 4; count of bases not matched to a gene: 10. Germline V gene data show CDR1 as MNHNS and CDR2 as SASEGT. CDR3 length: 16 residues. The CDR3 DNA reads TGTGCCAGCAGTGACCCCCGGGACAGGGTGGAATACGAGCAGTACTTC. It is translated as CASSDPRDRVEYEQYF.

This clonotype was seen a few times. This chain connects TRBV20-1 to TRBJ2-5; TRBD2 matches 12 bases. The CDR3 totals 16 residues. The germline V gene encodes CDR1 DFQATT and CDR2 SNEGSKA (reference sequence). Losses at the gene ends were 1 base for V and 4 bases for J; bases not matched to a gene: 7. CDR3 amino acids: CSARGLAGVGGETQYF. CDR3 nucleotide sequence: TGCAGTGCTAGAGGACTAGCGGGAGTCGGTGGAGAGACCCAGTACTTC.

This chain uses TRBV6-1 with TRBJ1-2; maybe TRBD1 (5 bases). CDR3 length: 12 amino acids. V was shortened by 8 bases and J by 2 bases, with 9 bases between the two germline ends. Looked up from germline, CDR1 is MNHNS and CDR2 is SASEGT. CDR3 sequence (DNA): TGTGCCAGCCAGGACACCAACTATGGCTACACCTTC. This translates into CASQDTNYGYTF.

The V and J genes are TRBV28 and TRBJ2-1; TRBD2 matches at 8 bases. CDR1 and CDR2 from the germline V gene are MDHEN and SYDVKM. The V segment lost 6 bases and the J segment 10 bases; nucleotides outside the gene matches: 11. This CDR3 has 14 amino acids. The CDR3 region has the DNA TGTGCCAGCAGGAGGGCGGGAGGTACCGTAGAGCAGTTCTTC. Translated, it gives CASRRAGGTVEQFF.

The chain links TRBV11-2 to TRBJ2-5; D gene unclear. From germline, CDR1 is SGHAT and CDR2 FQNNGV. The length of the CDR3 is 9 residues. Trimming cost V 11 bases and J 3 bases, with 4 bases left between them. CDR3 protein: CAGEETQYF. CDR3 DNA sequence: TGTGCCGGAGAAGAGACCCAGTACTTC.

There are a few counts of this clonotype. The rearrangement joins TRBV20-1 to TRBJ2-3, with D perhaps matching TRBD1 (6 bases). Germline V gene lookup returns CDR1 DFQATT and CDR2 SNEGSKA (reference sequence). Trimming shortened V by 4 bases and J by 11 bases, and 22 bases separated the two germline ends. This CDR3 has 14 amino acids. DNA of the CDR3: TGCAGTGCTACACAGGGTACCCGATTCAGGGGGCAGTATTTT. It codes for CSATQGTRFRGQYF.